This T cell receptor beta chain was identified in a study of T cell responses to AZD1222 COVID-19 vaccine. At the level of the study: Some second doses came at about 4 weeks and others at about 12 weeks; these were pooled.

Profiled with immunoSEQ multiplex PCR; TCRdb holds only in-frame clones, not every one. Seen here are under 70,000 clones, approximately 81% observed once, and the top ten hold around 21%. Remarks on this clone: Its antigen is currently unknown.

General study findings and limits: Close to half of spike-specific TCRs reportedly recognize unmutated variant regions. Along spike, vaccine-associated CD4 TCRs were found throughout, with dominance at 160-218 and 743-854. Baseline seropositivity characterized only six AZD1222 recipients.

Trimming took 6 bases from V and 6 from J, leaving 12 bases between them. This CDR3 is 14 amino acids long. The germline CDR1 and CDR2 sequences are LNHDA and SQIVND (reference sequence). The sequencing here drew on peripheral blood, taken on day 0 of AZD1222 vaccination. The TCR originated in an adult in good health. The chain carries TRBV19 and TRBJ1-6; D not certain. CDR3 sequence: CASSLRRSNSPLHF. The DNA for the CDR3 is TGTGCCAGTAGCCTTAGACGGAGTAATTCACCCCTCCACTTT. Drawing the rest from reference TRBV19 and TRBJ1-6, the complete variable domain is DGGITQSPKYLFRKEGQNVTLSCEQNLNHDAMYWYRQDPGQGLRLIYYSQIVNDFQKGDIAEGYSVSREKKESFPLTVTSAQKNPTAFYLCASSLRRSNSPLHFGNGTRLTVT.